The entry below gives a single T cell receptor (beta chain) sequence along with its context. The data belong to a study of blood T cell repertoires in COVID-19. On the study more broadly: PBMCs, B-cell-depleted T cells, or T cells provided the cDNA or gDNA that made up the material.

Sequenced by immunoSEQ multiplex PCR; TCRdb stores in-frame clones only, minus some. The sample lists 200,000 to 300,000 clones, approximately 80% seen once, with 7.5% to 9% in the top ten. This CDR3 comprises 16 residues. Germline lookup yields CDR1 SNHLY and CDR2 FYNNEI. Trimming cost V 6 bases and J 1 base, with 13 bases left between them. The TCR was taken from a human donor in a cohort sampled during active COVID-19. Sequencing input: peripheral blood. V and J are TRBV2 and TRBJ2-6; D not resolved. In DNA, the CDR3 is TGTGCCAGCAGGGGTTGGGTCGGGTCTGGGGCCAACGTCCTGACTTTC. Protein: CASRGWVGSGANVLTF.